The source of this T cell receptor beta chain is a study of T cells after yellow fever vaccination. Overall study context: Fractions containing few cells were prepared with SMART-Seq v4 Ultra Low Input.

For TCR, cDNA came from 5'RACE template switching, which added a universal primer site and UMIs. TCRdb re-called the 5' RACE reads through MiXCR, storing one row per CDR3 protein. This sample has some 340,000 distinct CDR3 sequences, with roughly 3.9% found just once. This clonotype was detected ten times or more. Antigen unknown. Study-level results: It was a small share of clonotypes that appeared in both CD4 and CD8 compartments. Primary-vaccination clones mostly resurfaced post-booster (96% CD4, just under 90% CD8).

V gave up 6 bases and J gave up 7 bases; unmatched junction bases: 6. The germline V gene has CDR1 MDHEN and CDR2 SYDVKM. The CDR3 runs 14 residues. This TCR was sampled from a man between 18 and 29 years old who received the YFV17D yellow fever vaccine. The sequenced sample was PBMCs, obtained 5 days after the yellow fever booster vaccination. V usage is TRBV28 and J usage is TRBJ2-5; 12 nucleotides line up with TRBD2. CDR3 region: CASRKPGLAGTQYF. Here the CDR3 DNA reads TGTGCCAGCAGAAAACCGGGACTAGCGGGGACCCAGTACTTC.